The T cell receptor (beta chain) under discussion was sequenced for a study of somatic mutations in cytotoxic T cells in rheumatoid arthritis. Overall study findings and caveats: A single CD8+ clone exceeded 20% of CD8+ cells in about an eighth of the roughly 60 patients.

This table comes from immunoSEQ multiplex PCR, and its TCRdb copy is limited to in-frame clones, with some not included. This table has just under 30,000 clones, around nine tenths appearing once. In its sample, this clone was seen once. Its specificity is unknown. The CDR3 extends over 15 amino acids. V lost 6 bases to trimming and J lost 5 bases; unmatched junction nucleotides: 10. CDR1 and CDR2 (germline): MDHEN, SYDVKM. The rearrangement uses TRBV28 and TRBJ2-3, with 8 nucleotides matching TRBD2. The sequence was collected from an adult with rheumatoid arthritis. The sample consisted of CD8+ T cells sorted from blood. CDR3 amino acids: CASRVRGAFLDTQYF. DNA for the CDR3: TGTGCCAGCAGAGTGCGGGGGGCGTTCCTAGATACGCAGTATTTT.